The 12 T cell receptor beta chains given below trace back to one sample, sequenced in a study of PD-L1 blockade in urothelial cancer. Time point meaning: peripheral blood 6 weeks after treatment start. Sequencing was performed with immunoSEQ multiplex PCR; in TCRdb, only in-frame clones are kept and a portion is missing. Among some 30,000 clones listed, 75% to 85% were seen once. Sequenced here: PBMCs, sampled around atezolizumab (anti-PD-L1) treatment. All receptors come from a man aged 70 or older with urothelial cancer.

V is TRBV7-3 and J is TRBJ2-5; maybe TRBD1 (6 bases). The V end lost 5 bases, the J end lost 3 bases, and 10 bases lay between the germline ends. In germline, CDR1 is SGHTA, CDR2 FQGTGA. The CDR3 has 13 amino acids. The CDR3: CASSQGQKETQYF. Written as DNA, the CDR3 is TGTGCCAGCAGCCAAGGACAGAAAGAGACCCAGTACTTC.

The rearrangement joins TRBV28 to TRBJ2-1, with D tentatively TRBD2 (5 bases). This CDR3 contains 16 residues. Germline CDR1 MDHEN, CDR2 SYDVKM. V was clipped by 6 bases and J by 7 bases, with 22 bases between them. CDR3: CASRTTTLLGNNEQFF. CDR3 DNA sequence: TGTGCCAGCAGGACTACTACCCTACTAGGAAATAATGAGCAGTTCTTC.

The chain is built from TRBV14 and TRBJ2-5; D ambiguous. The CDR3 runs 13 residues. Germline values: CDR1 SGHDN, CDR2 FVKESK. Trimming took off 4 bases at V and 5 bases at J, with 11 bases between the two ends. The CDR3 sequence is CASSPTRYETQYF. The DNA of the CDR3 is TGTGCCAGCAGCCCAACCCGGTATGAGACCCAGTACTTC. Combining the CDR3 with reference TRBV14 and TRBJ2-5 gives the whole variable domain EAGVTQFPSHSVIEKGQTVTLRCDPISGHDNLYWYRRVMGKEIKFLLHFVKESKQDESGMPNNRFLAERTGGTYSTLKVQPAELEDSGVYFCASSPTRYETQYFGPGTRLLVL.

This clone turned up a few times. This sequence joins TRBV5-4 and TRBJ2-1, with 10 bases lining up with TRBD2. The germline V gene encodes CDR1 SGHNT and CDR2 YYREEE (reference sequence). The CDR3 sequence is 14 residues long. The V segment lost 4 bases and the J segment 9 bases; nucleotides outside the gene matches: 7. The CDR3 loop is CASSQRGGLGEQFF. The CDR3, as DNA: TGTGCCAGCAGCCAGCGGGGGGGCCTTGGTGAGCAGTTCTTC.

This chain joins TRBV19 and TRBJ2-1; 7 nucleotides align to TRBD2. The J segment lost 2 bases and the V segment lost 7 bases, leaving 11 bases of the junction unmatched. Germline lookup yields CDR1 LNHDA and CDR2 SQIVND (reference sequence). The CDR3 runs 16 residues. The CDR3 DNA reads TGTGCCAGTAACAATTTGGGGGGGAAGACCTACAATGAGCAGTTCTTC. It translates to CASNNLGGKTYNEQFF.

The chain has TRBV15 and TRBJ2-1; tentatively, D is TRBD2 (5 bases). Germline V gene data show CDR1 as LNHNV and CDR2 as YYDKDF (reference sequence). The CDR3 totals 18 residues. Trimming removed 0 bases at V and 0 bases at J, with 15 bases between. The CDR3 bases are TGTGCCACCAGCAGAGATGGGGTACAGCGGAGCTCCTACAATGAGCAGTTCTTC. This codes for CATSRDGVQRSSYNEQFF.

The rearrangement joins TRBV5-4 to TRBJ1-6, with a possible D match to TRBD1 (5 bases). V lost 3 bases, J lost 14 bases, and 24 bases lay in between. Germline V lookup: CDR1 SGHNT, CDR2 YYREEE (reference sequence). The CDR3 has 16 residues. The CDR3 protein is CASSWGGGGSLEALHF. The CDR3 DNA sequence: TGTGCCAGCAGCTGGGGCGGGGGGGGTTCTTTGGAGGCCCTCCACTTT.

This clone was found once. This sequence joins TRBV11-2 and TRBJ2-7, with 7 bases aligning to TRBD1. Germline V gene lookup returns CDR1 SGHAT and CDR2 FQNNGV. The V segment lost 5 bases and the J segment 2 bases; nucleotides outside the gene matches: 9. The CDR3 extends over 15 amino acids. CDR3 amino acids: CASSHLRQGAYEQYF. Here the CDR3 DNA reads TGTGCCAGCAGCCACCTTCGGCAGGGGGCCTACGAGCAGTACTTC. Drawing the rest from reference TRBV11-2 and TRBJ2-7, the complete variable domain is EAGVAQSPRYKIIEKRQSVAFWCNPISGHATLYWYQQILGQGPKLLIQFQNNGVVDDSQLPKDRFSAERLKGVDSTLKIQPAKLEDSAVYLCASSHLRQGAYEQYFGPGTRLTVT.

The V gene is TRBV28, the J gene TRBJ1-4; TRBD1 might be the D (5 bases). The V gene's germline CDR1 is MDHEN and CDR2 SYDVKM. The V gene lost 6 bases and the J gene lost 8 bases, with 16 bases spanning the gap. There are 14 residues in the CDR3. CDR3 sequence (DNA): TGTGCCAGCAGGGCCCGGGGGGAGTGGGAAAAACTGTTTTTT. It encodes CASRARGEWEKLFF. Supplemented by reference TRBV28 and TRBJ1-4, the full variable domain reads DVKVTQSSRYLVKRTGEKVFLECVQDMDHENMFWYRQDPGLGLRLIYFSYDVKMKEKGDIPEGYSVSREKKERFSLILESASTNQTSMYLCASRARGEWEKLFFGSGTQLSVL.

The chain uses TRBV28 and TRBJ1-1; the D gene is possibly TRBD1 (5 bases). CDR1 and CDR2 from the germline V gene are MDHEN and SYDVKM. The CDR3 contains 13 residues. Trimming removed 3 bases from V and 7 bases from J, with 12 bases in between. The CDR3 DNA sequence: TGTGCCAGCAGTTTTTTGACAGAAAGTGAAGCTTTCTTT. Its translation is CASSFLTESEAFF.

This chain links TRBV5-1 with TRBJ1-4; TRBD1 aligns across 7 bases. CDR1 is SGHRS and CDR2 is YFSETQ in the germline V gene. Trimming took 4 bases from V and 7 from J; bases not matched to a gene: 10. CDR3 length: 15 residues. CDR3 amino acids: CASSPEGGMGEKLFF. DNA for the CDR3: TGCGCCAGCAGCCCGGAAGGGGGCATGGGTGAAAAACTGTTTTTT.

There are a few counts of this clone. The rearrangement links TRBV7-9 to TRBJ1-1, with D perhaps TRBD1 (6 bases). The germline V gene has CDR1 SEHNR and CDR2 FQNEAQ (reference sequence). There are 15 residues in the CDR3. Trimming removed 7 bases at V and 1 base at J, with 16 bases between. The CDR3 spells CASKSLGQGNTEAFF. Written as DNA, the CDR3 is TGTGCCAGCAAATCTTTGGGACAAGGGAACACTGAAGCTTTCTTT. Supplemented by reference TRBV7-9 and TRBJ1-1, the full variable domain reads DTGVSQNPRHKITKRGQNVTFRCDPISEHNRLYWYRQTLGQGPEFLTYFQNEAQLEKSRLLSDRFSAERPKGSFSTLEIQRTEQGDSAMYLCASKSLGQGNTEAFFGQGTRLTVV.